This is a list of T cell receptor beta chains from one sample in a study of cytomegalovirus exposure and HLA in healthy donors. The data were produced by immunoSEQ multiplex PCR, yet TCRdb's version contains in-frame clones alone and is incomplete. The data show some 200,000 clones, with around four fifths seen just once and roughly 0.73% held by the top ten. Sequenced sample: PBMCs. The source is a woman between 18 and 30 years old in good health and CMV-seronegative. Both conserved end residues are part of each CDR3. The order of the fields is V gene, J gene, D gene, CDR3 protein. D genes are given only for firm matches.

TRBV28,TRBJ1-1,-,CASSTGTPGEAFF
TRBV7-9,TRBJ1-2,TRBD1,CASADREDGYTF
TRBV6-1,TRBJ2-1,TRBD2,CASSESGRVYEQFF
TRBV28,-,-,CASSLLGGPYEQYF
TRBV5-1,TRBJ1-5,-,CASSPTEGGNQPQHF
TRBV11-2,TRBJ1-5,TRBD1,CASSWGTVHNQPQHF
TRBV7-9,TRBJ1-4,-,CSSSSPNEKLFF
TRBV18,TRBJ2-5,TRBD1,CASSPVGGEETQYF
TRBV12-5,TRBJ1-2,TRBD1,CASGRTGRADYGYTF
TRBV30,TRBJ2-3,TRBD2,CAWSGLAVSTDTQYF
TRBV5-1,TRBJ1-1,-,CASSSWSGGVDTEAFF
TRBV6-6,TRBJ1-6,-,CASSYEQGDNSPLHF
TRBV6-5,TRBJ2-7,TRBD2,CASRERGEQYF
TRBV29-1,TRBJ2-2,TRBD2,CSVRTSGNTGELFF
TRBV10-3,TRBJ1-2,-,CAISERTGPYGYTF
TRBV29-1,TRBJ2-3,TRBD1,CSAGDRGKDTQYF
TRBV7-9,TRBJ2-5,-,CASSPSETQYF
TRBV5-1,TRBJ1-1,TRBD1,CASSLGTGGGLNTEAFF
TRBV25-1,TRBJ2-7,-,CASSDQGGGLEQYF
TRBV5-4,TRBJ2-7,TRBD2,CACYIAGGYEQYF
TRBV18,TRBJ1-3,-,CASSPNEQGISGNTIYF
TRBV11-1,-,TRBD2,CASSRSGSSYEQYF
TRBV6-1,TRBJ2-3,-,CASSEWQFTDTQYF
TRBV7-9,TRBJ2-7,-,CSSSLMTDYEQYF
TRBV15,TRBJ2-1,TRBD1,CATSRFPGQGAAGEQFF
TRBV21-1,TRBJ2-7,-,CASSKWEDRGLGEQYF